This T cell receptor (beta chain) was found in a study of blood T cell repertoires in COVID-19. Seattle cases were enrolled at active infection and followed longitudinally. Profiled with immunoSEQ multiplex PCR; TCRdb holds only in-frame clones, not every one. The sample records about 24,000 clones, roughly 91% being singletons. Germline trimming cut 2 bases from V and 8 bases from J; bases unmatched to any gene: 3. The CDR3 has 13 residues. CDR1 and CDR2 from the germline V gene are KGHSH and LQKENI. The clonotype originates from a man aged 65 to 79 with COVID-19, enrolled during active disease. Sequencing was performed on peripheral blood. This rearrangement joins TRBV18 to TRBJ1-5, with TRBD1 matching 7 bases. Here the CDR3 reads CASSPDRDEPQHF. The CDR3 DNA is TGTGCCAGCTCACCAGACAGGGACGAGCCCCAGCATTTT.